A selection of T cell receptor beta chains follows, all from one sample in a study of blood T cell repertoires in COVID-19. Repertoires were generated with immunoSEQ multiplex PCR, while TCRdb's copy carries only in-frame clones and drops some. The table lists about 170,000 clones, approximately 90% of them singletons. Specimen: peripheral blood. The receptors stem from a man between 45 and 60 years old who had recovered from COVID-19. Each CDR3 is given with its conserved first and last residue. D genes are given only for firm matches. Where a row states a size, it is once, few, many or the class of an expanded clone; other rows omit it.

TRBD2 - TRBJ2-3 TRBV5-1 CARDNTSGSTDTQYF TGCGCCAGGGACAACACTAGCGGAAGCACAGATACGCAGTATTTT
- - TRBJ2-1 TRBV15 CATSREDYRGNEQFF TGTGCCACCAGCAGAGAGGACTACAGGGGCAATGAGCAGTTCTTC
- - TRBJ1-2 TRBV7-9 CASSLTTNYGYTF TGTGCCAGCAGTCTGACAACTAACTATGGCTACACCTTC
TRBD2 - TRBJ2-7 TRBV7-9 CASSGSGGGQYF TGTGCCAGCAGCGGTAGCGGGGGCGGGCAGTACTTC
TRBD2 - TRBJ2-3 TRBV7-2 CASSAWFEAGGRGTDTQYF TGTGCCAGCAGCGCCTGGTTCGAGGCGGGGGGCCGGGGCACAGATACGCAGTATTTT
- - TRBJ2-5 TRBV4-1 CASSYGRLGGETQYF TGCGCCAGCAGCTACGGACGCCTTGGGGGGGAGACCCAGTACTTC
TRBD1 - TRBJ1-1 TRBV4-2 CASSQMGQGVAFF TGTGCCAGCAGCCAAATGGGACAGGGAGTTGCTTTCTTT
- - TRBJ1-1 TRBV19 CASSRPGLPSTEAFF TGTGCCAGTAGTAGACCGGGACTCCCGAGCACTGAAGCTTTCTTT
- once TRBJ2-7 TRBV30 CAGGLLGTYEQYF TGTGCTGGGGGCCTCCTAGGCACCTACGAGCAGTACTTC
TRBD1 - TRBJ2-5 TRBV28 CASSRTGGAVETQYF TGTGCCAGCAGTCGAACAGGGGGCGCGGTTGAGACCCAGTACTTC
TRBD1 - TRBJ2-7 TRBV28 CASSLFGQGDSARGQYF TGTGCCAGCAGTTTATTTGGACAGGGGGACTCCGCCCGCGGGCAGTACTTC
- - TRBJ1-6 TRBV7-3 CASSLQGTYNSPLHF TGTGCCAGCAGCTTACAGGGGACCTATAATTCACCCCTCCACTTT
TRBD1 - TRBJ1-1 TRBV5-8 CASSFGTGGTEAFF TGTGCCAGCAGCTTTGGGACAGGGGGCACTGAAGCTTTCTTT
- once TRBJ1-5 TRBV10-2 CASSVTQGQPQHF TGCGCCAGCAGTGTTACGCAGGGTCAGCCCCAGCATTTT
- once TRBJ1-2 TRBV6-2/TRBV6-3 CASSSDRYYGYTF TGTGCCAGCAGCTCGGACAGATACTATGGCTACACCTTC
TRBD1 - TRBJ2-1 TRBV6-4 CASSARTGGKYNEQFF TGTGCCAGCAGTGCTAGGACAGGGGGAAAATACAATGAGCAGTTCTTC
TRBD1 - TRBJ1-2 TRBV6-1 CASSENRGRDGYTF TGTGCCAGCAGTGAAAACAGGGGGCGCGATGGCTACACCTTC
TRBD1 - TRBJ1-2 TRBV6-2/TRBV6-3 CASSYSTGGNYGYTF TGTGCCAGCAGTTACTCTACAGGGGGTAACTATGGCTACACCTTC
- - TRBJ1-5 TRBV15 CATSTARGNQPQHF TGTGCCACCAGCACCGCGCGGGGCAATCAGCCCCAGCATTTT
- - TRBJ2-1 TRBV6-5 CASSQVNNEQFF TGTGCCAGCAGTCAGGTTAACAATGAGCAGTTCTTC
- - TRBJ1-3 TRBV7-2 CASSSVPPRNTIYF TGTGCCAGCAGTTCGGTGCCCCCTCGAAACACCATATATTTT
TRBD2 - TRBJ2-4 TRBV19 CASRPLAGTSQNIQYF TGTGCCAGTAGACCCCTCGCCGGGACTAGCCAAAACATTCAGTACTTC